This is a list of T cell receptor beta chains from one sample in a study of T cell responses to AZD1222 COVID-19 vaccine. Here immunoSEQ multiplex PCR was the method, and the copy in TCRdb shows in-frame clones only, minus some. The sample yields about 100,000 clones, about nine tenths seen once. The source was peripheral blood, collected on day 0 of AZD1222 vaccination. All receptors come from an adult in good health. Both conserved end residues are trimmed from each CDR3. D genes are given only for firm matches.

v_call	d_call	j_call	cdr3_aa
TRBV4-3	.	TRBJ2-2	ASSPFRSALTGELF
TRBV6-2/TRBV6-3	.	TRBJ2-1	ASSYGGEQF
TRBV10-3	TRBD1	TRBJ1-1	AILSGQENTEAF
TRBV20-1	.	TRBJ2-3	SASRDTQY
TRBV9	.	TRBJ2-7	ASSVEARQGEQY
TRBV6-2/TRBV6-3	TRBD2	TRBJ2-2	ASSYTNSGSNTGELF
TRBV19	TRBD1	TRBJ1-5	ASSGTGSYYQPQH
TRBV6-2/TRBV6-3	.	TRBJ1-5	ASSLEHQPQH
TRBV4-3	TRBD2	TRBJ2-1	ASSQGASGMYNEQF
TRBV14	.	TRBJ1-1	ASSRNLYGGEAF
TRBV18	.	TRBJ2-3	ASSRLELDTQY
TRBV6-4	TRBD1	TRBJ1-1	ASIFTGGTEAF
TRBV5-1	TRBD2	TRBJ2-7	ASSRLATYEQY
TRBV5-6	TRBD1	TRBJ1-1	ASSLGTGGTEAF
TRBV28	TRBD2	TRBJ2-3	ASMFWGAGAPRRTQY
TRBV27	TRBD1	TRBJ1-2	ASSPGDSRRSYGYT
TRBV7-9	TRBD1	TRBJ2-7	ASSPLMAGTGPYEQY
TRBV28	.	TRBJ1-2	ASTWVQDIYGYT
TRBV25-1	TRBD1	TRBJ1-2	ASSPSPGTGLHYGYT
TRBV29-1	.	TRBJ2-5	SLRTGGSPETQY
TRBV9	.	TRBJ2-5	ASSLGHIQETQY
TRBV3-1/TRBV3-2	.	TRBJ1-2	ASSQGPQGTYGYT
TRBV5-1	.	TRBJ2-6	ASSLALGAGANVLT
TRBV14	.	TRBJ2-5	ASSLSEGDSRTKETQY
TRBV4-3	.	TRBJ2-1	ASSQDHGRDSPYNEQF
TRBV15	TRBD2	TRBJ2-5	ATSRDWRTSGGPNQETQY
TRBV28	.	TRBJ1-1	ASSLPGDAEAF
TRBV9	.	TRBJ1-3	ASSVAQPGDSGNTIY
TRBV6-2/TRBV6-3	.	TRBJ2-7	ASSYEEYEQY
TRBV14	.	TRBJ2-7	ASSQEAGAAYEQY
TRBV13	TRBD2	TRBJ2-3	ASSFGGGAADTQY
TRBV5-1	.	TRBJ2-2	ASSLDSRNTGELF
TRBV7-9	.	TRBJ1-6	ASSPSVRDSPLH
TRBV19	.	TRBJ1-1	ASSTIPTLGTTEAF
TRBV6-2/TRBV6-3	.	TRBJ2-1	ASSYTGGRTEQF
TRBV29-1	TRBD1	TRBJ1-2	SGTGTGYGYT
TRBV6-5	.	TRBJ1-2	ASSNSGIMGYT
TRBV19	TRBD1	TRBJ1-2	ASEGQVVDRNYGYT
TRBV5-1	TRBD2	TRBJ2-1	ASSLVGAGAPEQF
TRBV9	TRBD2	TRBJ2-1	ASSPPPGGNEQF
TRBV30	.	TRBJ2-3	AWNLGADTQY
TRBV30	TRBD1	TRBJ1-2	AWSVSPTGVYGYT
TRBV24-1	.	TRBJ1-4	ATSDPAATNEKLF
TRBV28	.	TRBJ2-1	AGKRGEGMEQF